This T cell receptor beta chain derives from a study of CD8 T cell repertoires and HIV-1 epitope variants. On the study more broadly: T cells were stimulated with Twenty-five Gag and Nef peptides separately. Epitopes were three Gag families plus Nef HW9 and YT9.

The J segment lost 1 base and the V segment lost 8 bases, leaving 6 bases of the junction unmatched. CDR1 MDHEN and CDR2 SYDVKM come from the germline V gene. The CDR3 covers 15 residues. A remark on this clone: What it binds is unknown.

Study-wide findings and caveats: Of about nine antigen-specific beta clonotypes, six appeared to cross-react with escape variants.

TCR beta CDR3 was sequenced at survey depth on immunoSEQ. Sequencing was performed with immunoSEQ multiplex PCR; in TCRdb, only in-frame clones are kept and a portion is missing. Of roughly 4,700 clones listed, less than 70% were seen once; the top ten hold 40% to 50%. Sequenced material: cultured CD8+ T cells derived from PBMCs. This clonotype originated in a male donor with HIV. J is TRBJ2-7 and V is TRBV28; TRBD2 aligns across 12 bases. In DNA, the CDR3 is TGTGCCAGCCGGGGGACTAGCGGGCAATCCTACGAGCAGTACTTC. Amino acid sequence: CASRGTSGQSYEQYF.